These 24 T cell receptor beta chains share one sample of origin, sequenced in a study of T-cell reconstitution after alpha-beta-depleted transplantation in children. Unique molecular identifiers were used in preparing the TCRbeta library. TCRdb reanalysed the PCR reads using MiXCR and keeps one entry per CDR3 protein. The sample contains approximately 650,000 distinct CDR3 sequences, 13% of which appear only once. Sequencing was performed on PBMCs, taken before TCRalphabeta/CD19-depleted stem cell transplant. The receptors come from a girl aged 2-10 years with congenital amegakaryocytic thrombocytopenia, due to receive a stem cell transplant.

This clonotype has at least ten counts. The DNA for the CDR3 is TGCAGCGTTGTAGGGTTATCCGCCGGGGAGCTGTTTTTT. This sequence encodes CSVVGLSAGELFF. The V gene is TRBV29-1, the J gene TRBJ2-2; no definite D call. In germline, CDR1 is SQVTM, CDR2 ANQGSEA. CDR3 length equals 13 residues. V was clipped by 4 bases and J by 6 bases, with 12 bases between them.

At least ten counts were recorded for this clonotype. The J gene is TRBJ2-1, the V gene TRBV7-2; 7 bases align to TRBD1. The CDR3 has 13 amino acids. CDR1 and CDR2 (germline): SGHTA, FQGNSA. Trimming at V came to 3 bases and at J to 7 bases, leaving 3 bases not matched to a gene. The chain's CDR3 is CASSLRGRNEQFF. The CDR3 bases are TGTGCCAGCAGCTTGAGGGGGCGAAATGAGCAGTTCTTC.

The chain combines TRBV5-1 with TRBJ1-2; TRBD1 is a possible D gene (5 bases). V was pared by 4 bases and J by 4 bases, with 17 bases between. This CDR3 is 15 amino acids long. CDR1 and CDR2 from the germline V gene are SGHRS and YFSETQ. The CDR3 DNA is TGCGCCAGCAGCCCAAACCCCCAGGGTGGCTATGGCTACACCTTC. Protein: CASSPNPQGGYGYTF.

The gene calls are TRBV7-3 and TRBJ2-3; TRBD2 aligns across 8 bases. V trimming: 3 bases; J trimming: 0 bases; junction bases outside the gene matches: 14. The germline V gene encodes CDR1 SGHTA and CDR2 FQGTGA. The CDR3 is 19 amino acids. Written as DNA, the CDR3 is TGTGCCAGCAGCTTTGGTTTGCGGGAGGCCCTTCGTAGCACAGATACGCAGTATTTT. This codes for CASSFGLREALRSTDTQYF. The full variable domain, with the rest looked up from reference TRBV7-3 and TRBJ2-3, is GAGVSQTPSNKVTEKGKYVELRCDPISGHTALYWYRQSLGQGPEFLIYFQGTGAADDSGLPNDRFFAVRPEGSVSTLKIQRTERGDSAVYLCASSFGLREALRSTDTQYFGPGTRLTVL.

V is TRBV6-1 and J is TRBJ2-2; D is unclear. The CDR3 sequence is 15 residues long. Germline assignment: CDR1 MNHNS and CDR2 SASEGT. V was trimmed by 6 bases and J by 0 bases, leaving 11 bases between them. The CDR3 reads CASRLGGSNTGELFF. As DNA, the CDR3 is TGTGCCAGCAGGTTGGGCGGTTCGAACACCGGGGAGCTGTTTTTT.

This clonotype was picked up a small number of times. J is TRBJ1-2 and V is TRBV5-1, with a tentative D call TRBD1 (5 bases). The V gene's germline CDR1 is SGHRS and CDR2 YFSETQ. This CDR3 is 15 amino acids long. Trimming shortened V by 0 bases and J by 7 bases, and 16 bases separated the two germline ends. The CDR3 loop reads CASSLAGPPLSGYTF. The CDR3 bases are TGCGCCAGCAGCTTGGCGGGACCTCCTCTCTCTGGCTACACCTTC.

This clonotype was observed at least ten times. V gene TRBV10-3 combines with J gene TRBJ2-5; tentative D call: TRBD2 (6 bases). This CDR3 contains 14 residues. With 10 bases removed from V and 2 bases from J, the gap between germline ends came to 17 bases. Germline V gene sequence: CDR1 ENHRY, CDR2 SYGVKD. The CDR3 loop is CATQTSGRQETQYF. CDR3 sequence (DNA): TGTGCCACGCAAACTTCGGGGAGGCAAGAGACCCAGTACTTC.

The CDR3 nucleotides read TGCAGTGCTAGAGATCGGCCAGGGGTTAATGAAAAACTGTTTTTT. Its protein product is CSARDRPGVNEKLFF. The gene calls are TRBV20-1 and TRBJ1-4; TRBD1 might be the D (6 bases). Trimming shortened V by 0 bases and J by 4 bases, and 12 bases separated the two germline ends. This CDR3 spans 15 amino acids. Germline V gene data show CDR1 as DFQATT and CDR2 as SNEGSKA (reference sequence).

This clonotype was found many times. The chain recombines TRBV11-2 with TRBJ2-4; D might be TRBD2 (6 bases). Deletions cut 1 base from V and 8 bases from J, with 15 bases between. Germline CDR1 SGHAT, CDR2 FQNNGV. The CDR3 consists of 15 residues. CDR3 region: CASSLVGGREDIQYF. For the CDR3, the DNA is TGTGCCAGCAGCTTAGTCGGGGGTAGGGAGGACATTCAGTACTTC.

This chain joins TRBV5-6 and TRBJ2-1; D possibly matches TRBD1 or TRBD2 (5 bases each). CDR1 SGHDT and CDR2 YYEEEE come from the germline V gene. The V end was cut by 2 bases, the J end by 8 bases, with 17 bases between. This CDR3 contains 15 residues. This CDR3 is CASSFWASRVDEQFF. The CDR3, as DNA: TGTGCCAGCAGCTTTTGGGCTAGCAGGGTAGATGAGCAGTTCTTC.

The chain couples TRBV7-6 to TRBJ1-2; the match to TRBD1 covers 7 bases. The CDR3 is made up of 13 amino acids. Trimming removed 3 bases from V and 6 bases from J; junction bases left unmatched: 4. The V gene's germline CDR1 is SGHVS and CDR2 FNYEAQ. Here the CDR3 reads CASSFGTVDGYTF. As DNA, the CDR3 is TGTGCCAGCAGCTTTGGGACAGTCGATGGCTACACCTTC.

This clonotype was picked up many times. The chain combines TRBV6-5 with TRBJ2-2; 7 bases align to TRBD2. With 7 bases clipped from V and 4 bases from J, the junction kept 12 bases outside the gene matches. The V gene's germline CDR1 is MNHEY and CDR2 SVGAGI. The length of the CDR3 is 16 residues. The DNA of the CDR3 is TGTGCCAGCATTTCTAGCGGCCTCCTTGGCACCGGGGAGCTGTTTTTT. As protein: CASISSGLLGTGELFF.

The chain is built from TRBV6-5 and TRBJ2-3; either TRBD1 or TRBD2 may fit D (5 bases each). The CDR3 spans 16 residues. Per germline, CDR1 MNHEY and CDR2 SVGAGI. Deletions cut 2 bases from V and 2 bases from J, with 14 bases between. The CDR3 sequence is CASSYEGPHSTDTQYF. CDR3 coding DNA: TGTGCCAGCAGTTACGAGGGACCCCATTCCACAGATACGCAGTATTTT.

This clonotype was observed at least ten times. This rearrangement joins TRBV5-1 to TRBJ1-4; D possibly corresponds to TRBD1 (5 bases). CDR1 is SGHRS and CDR2 is YFSETQ in the germline V gene. This CDR3 comprises 13 residues. The V and J ends lost 0 bases and 6 bases respectively, with 6 bases between them. CDR3 loop: CASSLVGDEKLFF. The CDR3 region has the DNA TGCGCCAGCAGCTTGGTGGGGGATGAAAAACTGTTTTTT.

This clonotype was observed many times. The chain employs TRBV3-1 and TRBJ2-1; tentative D call: TRBD1 (8 bases). Looked up from germline, CDR1 is LGHDT and CDR2 is YNNKEL (reference sequence). Trimming removed 1 base at V and 7 bases at J, with 17 bases between. There are 16 residues in the CDR3. CDR3 sequence: CASSQVSTGGGNEQFF. For the CDR3, the DNA is TGTGCCAGCAGCCAAGTTAGCACAGGGGGAGGGAATGAGCAGTTCTTC.

This clonotype was detected many times. The chain couples TRBV29-1 to TRBJ2-3; D unclear. V lost 0 bases and J 5 bases, leaving 15 bases between the germline ends. The CDR3 spans 15 residues. Germline CDR1 and CDR2: SQVTM and ANQGSEA. The CDR3 sequence: CSVEDLPDSGDTQYF. In DNA form, the CDR3 reads TGCAGCGTTGAAGATCTCCCCGACTCGGGAGATACGCAGTATTTT.

The rearrangement joins TRBV5-1 to TRBJ2-1; D is possibly TRBD2 (6 bases). Trimming shortened V by 4 bases and J by 9 bases, and 20 bases separated the two germline ends. There are 15 residues in the CDR3. Germline-derived CDR1 and CDR2 are SGHRS and YFSETQ. This CDR3 is CASSREPRADGEQFF. The CDR3 nucleotides read TGCGCCAGCAGCCGGGAGCCTCGGGCCGACGGTGAGCAGTTCTTC.

This clonotype showed up many times. As DNA, the CDR3 is TGCAGTGCTAGAACCCTACAGGGAGATACGCAGTATTTT. Its translation is CSARTLQGDTQYF. The chain employs TRBV20-1 and TRBJ2-3, with D possibly TRBD1 on 6 matching bases. The V and J ends lost 2 bases and 5 bases respectively, with 11 bases between them. The CDR3 totals 13 residues. Germline V CDR1 and CDR2: DFQATT, SNEGSKA (reference sequence).

This rearrangement joins TRBV20-1 to TRBJ2-7, with 9 bases lining up with TRBD1. Germline values: CDR1 DFQATT, CDR2 SNEGSKA (reference sequence). This CDR3 contains 15 residues. J gave up 2 bases and V 2 bases, and 7 bases lay outside the gene matches. CDR3: CSARKPGTGTYEQYF. The CDR3 DNA reads TGCAGTGCTAGAAAACCGGGGACAGGGACCTACGAGCAGTACTTC.

The chain recombines TRBV28 with TRBJ1-2, with 7 bases fitting TRBD1. CDR1 and CDR2 from the germline V gene are MDHEN and SYDVKM. The CDR3 has 16 amino acids. Losses at the gene ends were 2 bases for V and 8 bases for J; bases not matched to a gene: 14. The CDR3, as DNA: TGTGCCAGCAGTTTAAGGGAGAGACAGGGAAGGGGCGGCTACACCTTC. Translated: CASSLRERQGRGGYTF.

This clonotype was seen many times. The V and J genes are TRBV3-1 and TRBJ2-7, with 13 bases that match TRBD2. V lost 1 base, J lost 0 bases, and 6 bases stayed unmatched. CDR3 size: 18 residues. Per germline, CDR1 LGHDT and CDR2 YNNKEL (reference sequence). In DNA, the CDR3 is TGTGCCAGCAGCCAAGTTAGACTAGCGGGAGGTTTCTCCTACGAGCAGTACTTC. Protein sequence: CASSQVRLAGGFSYEQYF.

This clonotype came up a few times. V gene TRBV2 combines with J gene TRBJ2-3; possibly TRBD1 for D (6 bases). Deletions cut 3 bases from V and 4 bases from J, with 11 bases between. The CDR3 length is 14 residues. Per the germline V gene, CDR1 is SNHLY and CDR2 is FYNNEI. CDR3 bases: TGTGCCAGCAGTGACAGGGGCCCCGCAGATACGCAGTATTTT. Translation: CASSDRGPADTQYF.

This clonotype has more than one count but fewer than ten. The V call is TRBV7-3, the J call TRBJ2-1; D may be TRBD1 (5 bases). CDR1 and CDR2 from the germline V gene are SGHTA and FQGTGA. The CDR3 extends over 18 amino acids. V was shortened by 3 bases and J by 0 bases, with 18 bases between the two germline ends. CDR3 coding DNA: TGTGCCAGCAGCTTTTCCGCGACAGACCCAAGCTCCTACAATGAGCAGTTCTTC. This codes for CASSFSATDPSSYNEQFF.

The J gene is TRBJ2-1, the V gene TRBV20-1, with D perhaps matching TRBD2 (6 bases). Between the trimmed V and J ends, which lost 6 bases and 4 bases, there was a span of 19 bases. This CDR3 comprises 15 residues. Looked up from germline, CDR1 is DFQATT and CDR2 is SNEGSKA (reference sequence). The CDR3 region has the DNA TGCAGTGCCGTGACCGGGAGCCGGGGGTACAATGAGCAGTTCTTC. Translation: CSAVTGSRGYNEQFF.